This T cell receptor beta chain stems from a study of lymphopenia after photon versus proton radiotherapy. Germline CDR1 reads SGHDT; CDR2 reads YYEEEE. V was shortened by 0 bases and J by 5 bases, with 14 bases between the two germline ends. This CDR3 has 15 amino acids. Study-level points and caveats: Photon-treated patients lost naive T cells and TCR diversity; proton-treated stayed stable. After the lymphocyte nadir, photon-treated repertoires showed oligoclonal expansion, especially of CD8+ Temra cells. Post-nadir TCR diversity decline inversely tracked overall survival among those who died.

Remarks on this clone: The antigen remains undetermined.

Some clones are missing from TCRdb's copy, which holds only in-frame ones; the method was immunoSEQ multiplex PCR. The profile shows several thousand clones, 88% of them singletons. The gene calls are TRBV5-6 and TRBJ2-5; D is unclear. The origin of this receptor is a man older than 75 with cholangiocarcinoma. The sample consisted of peripheral blood, taken from a patient treated with photon-based radiotherapy. CDR3 coding DNA: TGTGCCAGCAGCTTGGCCCCGAGGCAGAGGGAGACCCAGTACTTC. This gives the protein CASSLAPRQRETQYF.